This T cell receptor beta chain was identified during a study of blood T cell repertoires in COVID-19. Overall study context: Samples came from the United States, Italy and Spain, spanning acute and convalescent COVID-19. T cells, B-cell-depleted T cells, or PBMCs provided the cDNA or gDNA that served as material.

CDR1 and CDR2 from the germline V gene are SQVTM and ANQGSEA. V lost 5 bases, J lost 7 bases, and 18 bases lay in between. CDR3 length: 14 residues. Study processing details: Amplification of reference gene primers was used by the study to estimate nucleated cell counts. Profiling relied on immunoSEQ multiplex PCR, and the TCRdb table lists in-frame clones only, not all of them. The DNA gave D and trimming, while V, J and clone size come from that table. This table holds 160,000 or so clones, about four fifths found once. The clonotype comes from a man in his sixties with acute or convalescent COVID-19. Sequencing was done on a sample of peripheral blood. This chain links TRBV29-1 with TRBJ1-5; D remains unclear. CDR3 protein: CSVSHGVRGQPQHF. The CDR3 region has the DNA TGCAGCGTTTCCCACGGGGTCCGCGGACAGCCCCAGCATTTT.